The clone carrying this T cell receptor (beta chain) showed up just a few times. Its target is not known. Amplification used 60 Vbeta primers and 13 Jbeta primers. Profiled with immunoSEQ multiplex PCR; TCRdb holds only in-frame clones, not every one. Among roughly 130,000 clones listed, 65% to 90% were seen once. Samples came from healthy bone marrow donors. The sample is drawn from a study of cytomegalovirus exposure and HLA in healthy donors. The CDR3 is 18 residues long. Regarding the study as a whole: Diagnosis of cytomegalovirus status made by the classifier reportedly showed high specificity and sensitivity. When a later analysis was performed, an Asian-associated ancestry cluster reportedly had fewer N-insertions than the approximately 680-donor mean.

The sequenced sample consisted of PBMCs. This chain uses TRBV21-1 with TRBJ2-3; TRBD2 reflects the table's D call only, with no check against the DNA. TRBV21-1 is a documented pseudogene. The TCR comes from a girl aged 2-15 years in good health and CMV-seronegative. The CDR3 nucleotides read TGTGCCAGCAGCAGAGCCAGGATCGGCGGGGGCTTCACAGATACGCAGTATTTT. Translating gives CASSRARIGGGFTDTQYF.